This T cell receptor beta chain was profiled in a study of T cells in localized non-small cell lung cancer. Study results and caveats: Blood T cell density predicted longer survival; adjacent-lung clonality, shorter.

The CDR3 is made up of 17 amino acids. V lost 1 base, J lost 4 bases, and 16 bases lay in between. CDR1 and CDR2 (germline): SGHVS, FQNEAQ. Turning to this clone: Antigen unknown.

Sequenced by immunoSEQ multiplex PCR; TCRdb stores in-frame clones only, minus some. The sample has tens of thousands of clones, more than 75% seen once. The chain has TRBV7-8 and TRBJ2-2, with D perhaps TRBD2 (6 bases). The clonotype was recovered from a female donor of 60 years or more with stage I lung adenocarcinoma. Material: peripheral blood, obtained before any cancer treatment. CDR3 in DNA: TGTGCCAGCAGCTTAGTCGTGCGGCTAGCGAGCACCGGGGAGCTGTTTTTT. It yields the protein CASSLVVRLASTGELFF.